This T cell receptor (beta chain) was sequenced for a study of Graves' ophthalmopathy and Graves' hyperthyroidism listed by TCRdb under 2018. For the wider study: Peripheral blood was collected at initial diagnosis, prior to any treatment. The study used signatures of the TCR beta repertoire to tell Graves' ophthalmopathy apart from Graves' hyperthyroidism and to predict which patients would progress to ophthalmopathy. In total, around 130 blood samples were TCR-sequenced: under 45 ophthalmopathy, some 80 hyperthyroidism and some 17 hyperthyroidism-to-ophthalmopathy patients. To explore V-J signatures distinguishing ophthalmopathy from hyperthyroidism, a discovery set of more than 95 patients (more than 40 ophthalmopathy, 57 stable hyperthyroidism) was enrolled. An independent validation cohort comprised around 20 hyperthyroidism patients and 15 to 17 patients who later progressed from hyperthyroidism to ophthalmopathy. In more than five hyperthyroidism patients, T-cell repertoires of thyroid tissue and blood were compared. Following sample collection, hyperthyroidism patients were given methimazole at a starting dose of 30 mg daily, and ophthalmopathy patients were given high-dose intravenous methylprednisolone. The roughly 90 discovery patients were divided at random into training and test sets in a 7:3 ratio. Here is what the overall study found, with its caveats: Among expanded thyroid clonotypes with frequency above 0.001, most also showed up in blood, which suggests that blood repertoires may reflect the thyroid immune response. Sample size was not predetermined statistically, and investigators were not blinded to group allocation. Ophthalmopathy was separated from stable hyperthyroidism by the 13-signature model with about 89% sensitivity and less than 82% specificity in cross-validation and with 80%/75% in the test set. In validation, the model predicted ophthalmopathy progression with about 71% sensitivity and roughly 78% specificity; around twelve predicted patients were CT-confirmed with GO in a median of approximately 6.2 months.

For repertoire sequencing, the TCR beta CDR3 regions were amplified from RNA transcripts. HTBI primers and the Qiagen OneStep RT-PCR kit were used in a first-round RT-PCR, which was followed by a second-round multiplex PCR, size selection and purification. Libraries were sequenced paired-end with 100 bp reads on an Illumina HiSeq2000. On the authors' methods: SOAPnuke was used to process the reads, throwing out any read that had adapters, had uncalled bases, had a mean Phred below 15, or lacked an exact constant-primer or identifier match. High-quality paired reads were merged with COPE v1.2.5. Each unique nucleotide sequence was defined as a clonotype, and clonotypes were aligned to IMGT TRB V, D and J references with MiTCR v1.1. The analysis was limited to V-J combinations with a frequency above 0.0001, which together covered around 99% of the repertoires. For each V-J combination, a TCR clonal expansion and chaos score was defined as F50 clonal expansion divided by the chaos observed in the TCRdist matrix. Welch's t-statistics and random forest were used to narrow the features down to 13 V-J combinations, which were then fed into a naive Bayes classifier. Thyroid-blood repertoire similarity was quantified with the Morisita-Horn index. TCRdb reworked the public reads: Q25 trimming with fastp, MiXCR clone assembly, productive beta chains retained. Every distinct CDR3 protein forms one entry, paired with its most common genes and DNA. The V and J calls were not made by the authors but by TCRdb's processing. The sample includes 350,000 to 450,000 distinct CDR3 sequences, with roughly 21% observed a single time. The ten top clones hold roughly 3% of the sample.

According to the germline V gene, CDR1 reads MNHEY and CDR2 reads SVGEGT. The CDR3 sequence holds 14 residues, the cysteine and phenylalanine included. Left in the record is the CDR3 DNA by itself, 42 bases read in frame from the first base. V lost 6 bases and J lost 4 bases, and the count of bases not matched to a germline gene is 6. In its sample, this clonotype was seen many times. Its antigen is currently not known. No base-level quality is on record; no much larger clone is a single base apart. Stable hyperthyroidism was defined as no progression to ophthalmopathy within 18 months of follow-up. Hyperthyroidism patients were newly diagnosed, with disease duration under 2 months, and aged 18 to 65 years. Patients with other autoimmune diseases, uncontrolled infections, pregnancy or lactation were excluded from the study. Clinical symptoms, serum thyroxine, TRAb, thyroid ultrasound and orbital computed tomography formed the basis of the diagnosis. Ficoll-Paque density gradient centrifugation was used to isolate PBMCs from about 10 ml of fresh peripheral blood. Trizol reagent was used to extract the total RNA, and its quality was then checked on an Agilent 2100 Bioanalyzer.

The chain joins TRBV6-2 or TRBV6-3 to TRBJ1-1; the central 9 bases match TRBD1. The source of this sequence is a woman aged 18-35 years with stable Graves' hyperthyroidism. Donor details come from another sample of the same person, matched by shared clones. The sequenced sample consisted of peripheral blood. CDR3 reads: CASRDRGGSTEAFF. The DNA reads TGTGCCAGCAGGGACAGGGGAGGGAGCACTGAAGCTTTCTTT.